This T cell receptor beta chain came from a study of T cell changes during pregnancy in multiple sclerosis (dated by TCRdb to the late 2010s). General notes on the study: The study looked at changes in the T cell repertoire across pregnancy in women with multiple sclerosis.

Preparation of the library involved the immunoSEQ multiplex PCR assay. TCRdb's version of the immuneACCESS table is confined to in-frame rearrangements and falls short of the full clone set. An unresolved V gene accounts for under half of the shortfall where checked; the remainder is of unknown origin. The sample table records more than 85,000 clones; around 94% of these occur just once. The ten most abundant clones make up about 1.7% of the sample. Regarding this clone: The specificity of this receptor is unknown. No much larger clone exists at a distance of one base, and base qualities are not known.

The germline V gene specifies MNHNS as CDR1 and SASEGT as CDR2. From cysteine to phenylalanine, the CDR3 is 17 amino acids long. Left in the record is the CDR3 DNA by itself, 51 bases read in frame from the first base. The germline V end is reduced by 4 bases and the J end by 0 bases; junction bases left unmatched: 7. This chain is built from TRBV6-1 and TRBJ1-5; 9 bases in the middle match TRBD1. The sample in question was peripheral blood, obtained after pregnancy. This receptor was taken from a female donor in good health, enrolled as a control in a pregnancy study. The CDR3: CASSGGQGGGSNQPQHF. The DNA is as follows: TGTGCCAGCAGTGGGGGACAGGGAGGTGGTAGCAATCAGCCCCAGCATTTT.